Many counts were recorded for the clone carrying this T cell receptor (beta chain). Its antigen remains unknown. This sample was included in a study of T cell repertoires in cytomegalovirus infection. For the study at large: An indication of both CMV infection and matching HLA type came from public TCR beta signatures. Broader study findings: HLA-C-restricted CMV-specific TCR beta clonotypes were dominant in the ex vivo response.

TCRdb ran MiXCR on the reads and lists one entry per CDR3 protein. This table has about 200,000 distinct CDR3 sequences, 9.5% appearing once. This sequence was found in a human donor in good health (CMV status not recorded). Some clones in this sample may be carry-over from other donors' samples. Input material: PBMCs.

CDR3 region: CASSLDGGKNQPQHF. The CDR3 DNA sequence: TGTGCCAGCAGCCTGGATGGGGGTAAGAATCAGCCCCAGCATTTT. The J gene is TRBJ1-5, the V gene TRBV7-2; possible D gene TRBD1, 5 bases. The CDR3 loop spans 15 amino acids. Trimming pared 5 bases from V and 4 bases from J, leaving 15 bases between. CDR1 and CDR2 from the germline V gene are SGHTA and FQGNSA. The full variable domain, with the rest looked up from reference TRBV7-2 and TRBJ1-5, is GAGVSQSPSNKVTEKGKDVELRCDPISGHTALYWYRQSLGQGLEFLIYFQGNSAPDKSGLPSDRFSAERTGGSVSTLTIQRTQQEDSAVYLCASSLDGGKNQPQHFGDGTRLSIL.